The subject of this entry is one T cell receptor (beta chain). Its antigen is unidentified. Sequenced by immunoSEQ multiplex PCR; TCRdb stores in-frame clones only, minus some. The table shows roughly 98,000 clones, with approximately 84% occurring only once. These data come from a study of cytomegalovirus exposure and HLA in healthy donors. Broader study findings: Overall, around 160 TCR beta chains were annotated as cytomegalovirus-associated.

The CDR3 has 13 residues. V was pared by 4 bases and J by 5 bases, with 12 bases between. CDR1 is SGHDT and CDR2 is YYEEEE in the germline V gene. This clonotype originated in a man younger than 35 in good health and CMV-seropositive. The gene calls are TRBV5-6 and TRBJ2-5; D is perhaps TRBD1 (7 bases). Specimen: PBMCs. The chain's CDR3 is CASSPQGGETQYF. CDR3 DNA sequence: TGTGCCAGCAGCCCTCAGGGGGGCGAGACCCAGTACTTC. Variable domain in full (rest from reference TRBV5-6 and TRBJ2-5): DAGVTQSPTHLIKTRGQQVTLRCSPKSGHDTVSWYQQALGQGPQFIFQYYEEEERQRGNFPDRFSGHQFPNYSSELNVNALLLGDSALYLCASSPQGGETQYFGPGTRLLVL.